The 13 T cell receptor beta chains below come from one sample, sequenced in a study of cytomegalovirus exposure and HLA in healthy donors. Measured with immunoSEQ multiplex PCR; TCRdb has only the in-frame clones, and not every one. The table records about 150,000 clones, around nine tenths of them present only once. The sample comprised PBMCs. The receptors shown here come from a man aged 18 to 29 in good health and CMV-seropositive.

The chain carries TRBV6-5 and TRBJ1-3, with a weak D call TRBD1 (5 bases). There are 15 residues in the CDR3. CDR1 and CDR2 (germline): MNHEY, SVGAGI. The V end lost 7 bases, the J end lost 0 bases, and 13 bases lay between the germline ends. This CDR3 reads CASIPPGDSGNTIYF. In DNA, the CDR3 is TGTGCCAGCATTCCACCGGGGGACTCTGGAAACACCATATATTTT.

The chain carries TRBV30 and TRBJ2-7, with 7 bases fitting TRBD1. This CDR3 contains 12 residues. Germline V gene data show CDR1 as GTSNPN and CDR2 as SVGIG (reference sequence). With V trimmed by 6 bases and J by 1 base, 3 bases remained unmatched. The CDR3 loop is CACTDRSYEQYF. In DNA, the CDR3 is TGTGCCTGTACGGACAGGTCCTACGAGCAGTACTTC.

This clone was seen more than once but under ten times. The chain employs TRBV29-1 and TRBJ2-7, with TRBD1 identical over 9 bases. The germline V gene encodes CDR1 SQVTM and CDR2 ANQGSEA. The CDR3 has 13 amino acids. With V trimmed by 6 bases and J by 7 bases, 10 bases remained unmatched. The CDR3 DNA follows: TGCAGCGTAGAACGGGACAGGGTGGGGGAGCAGTACTTC. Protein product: CSVERDRVGEQYF.

The CDR3 region is CASSVGGWSNQPQHF. CDR3 DNA sequence: TGTGCCAGCAGCGTAGGAGGTTGGAGCAATCAGCCCCAGCATTTT. V is TRBV9 and J is TRBJ1-5; D remains unclear. The V end lost 0 bases, the J end lost 1 base, and 8 bases lay between the germline ends. The germline V gene has CDR1 SGDLS and CDR2 YYNGEE. The CDR3 contains 15 residues.

Here the CDR3 reads CASSPKPGTDYMNTEAFF. In DNA, the CDR3 is TGTGCCAGCTCACCCAAGCCCGGGACAGATTATATGAACACTGAAGCTTTCTTT. The chain employs TRBV18 and TRBJ1-1; 7 nucleotides line up with TRBD1. Germline values: CDR1 KGHSH, CDR2 LQKENI. The CDR3 is made up of 18 amino acids. V trimming: 3 bases; J trimming: 0 bases; junction bases outside the gene matches: 13. Filled out from reference TRBV18 and TRBJ1-1, the complete variable domain reads NAGVMQNPRHLVRRRGQEARLRCSPMKGHSHVYWYRQLPEEGLKFMVYLQKENIIDESGMPKERFSAEFPKEGPSILRIQQVVRGDSAAYFCASSPKPGTDYMNTEAFFGQGTRLTVV.

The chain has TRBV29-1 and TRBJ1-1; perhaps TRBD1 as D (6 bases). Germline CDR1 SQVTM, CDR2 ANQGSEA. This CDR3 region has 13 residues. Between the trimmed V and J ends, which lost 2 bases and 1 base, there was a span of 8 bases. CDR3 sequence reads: CSVERDKNTEAFF. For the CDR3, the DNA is TGCAGCGTTGAAAGGGACAAGAACACTGAAGCTTTCTTT.

DNA for the CDR3: TGTGCCAGCAGCCCTTGGACTGACAATGAGCAGTTCTTC. Protein sequence: CASSPWTDNEQFF. V is TRBV13 and J is TRBJ2-1; a possible D gene is TRBD2 (5 bases). CDR1 and CDR2 (germline): PRHDT, FYEKMQ (reference sequence). The CDR3 has 13 amino acids. Trimming removed 5 bases at V and 5 bases at J, with 10 bases between.

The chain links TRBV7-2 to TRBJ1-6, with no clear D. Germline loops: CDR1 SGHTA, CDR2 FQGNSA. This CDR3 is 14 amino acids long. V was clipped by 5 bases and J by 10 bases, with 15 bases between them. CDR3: CASSGRGAGSPLHF. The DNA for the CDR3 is TGTGCCAGCAGCGGACGGGGAGCAGGATCACCCCTCCACTTT.

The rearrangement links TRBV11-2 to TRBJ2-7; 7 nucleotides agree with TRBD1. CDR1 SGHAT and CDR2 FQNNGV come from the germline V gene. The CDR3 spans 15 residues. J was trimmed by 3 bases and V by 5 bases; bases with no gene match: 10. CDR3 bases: TGTGCCAGCAGCAGACACCCGGGACAGAGCTACGAGCAGTACTTC. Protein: CASSRHPGQSYEQYF.

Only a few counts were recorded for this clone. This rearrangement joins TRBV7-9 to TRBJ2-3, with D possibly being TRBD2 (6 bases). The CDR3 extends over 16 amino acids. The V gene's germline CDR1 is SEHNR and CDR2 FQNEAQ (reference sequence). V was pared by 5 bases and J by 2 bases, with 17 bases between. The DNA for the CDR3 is TGTGCCAGCAGCGCTATTTTGGGGGGTCTCACAGATACGCAGTATTTT. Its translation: CASSAILGGLTDTQYF. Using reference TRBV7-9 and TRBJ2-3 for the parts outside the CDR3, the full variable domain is DTGVSQNPRHKITKRGQNVTFRCDPISEHNRLYWYRQTLGQGPEFLTYFQNEAQLEKSRLLSDRFSAERPKGSFSTLEIQRTEQGDSAMYLCASSAILGGLTDTQYFGPGTRLTVL.

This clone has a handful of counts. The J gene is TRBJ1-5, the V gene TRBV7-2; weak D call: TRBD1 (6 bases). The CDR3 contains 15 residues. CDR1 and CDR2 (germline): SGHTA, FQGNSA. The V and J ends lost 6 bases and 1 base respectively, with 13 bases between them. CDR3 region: CASSADRNSNQPQHF. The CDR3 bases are TGTGCCAGCAGTGCGGACAGAAACAGCAATCAGCCCCAGCATTTT.

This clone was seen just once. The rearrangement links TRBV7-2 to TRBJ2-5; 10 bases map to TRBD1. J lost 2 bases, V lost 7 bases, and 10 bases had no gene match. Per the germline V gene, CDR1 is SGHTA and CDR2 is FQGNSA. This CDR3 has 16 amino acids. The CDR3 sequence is CASTRDRGAHQETQYF. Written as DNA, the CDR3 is TGTGCCAGCACCCGGGACAGGGGAGCTCATCAAGAGACCCAGTACTTC.

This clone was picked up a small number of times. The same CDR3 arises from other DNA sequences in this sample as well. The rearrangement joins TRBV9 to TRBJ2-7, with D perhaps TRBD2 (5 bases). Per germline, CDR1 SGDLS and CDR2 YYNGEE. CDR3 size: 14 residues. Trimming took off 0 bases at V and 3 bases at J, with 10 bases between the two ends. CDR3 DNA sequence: TGTGCCAGCAGCGTAGGTGGGAGCGGCTACGAGCAGTACTTC. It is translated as CASSVGGSGYEQYF.